The 14 T cell receptor beta chains presented below share a single source sample, sequenced in a study of T cells after yellow fever vaccination. TCRdb itself ran the 5' RACE reads through MiXCR, one entry per CDR3 protein. The sample consists of 400,000 to 650,000 distinct CDR3 sequences, 20% to 25% of them appearing once. This specimen was PBMCs, taken roughly 20 days after the first yellow fever vaccination. The receptors here all came from a man aged 18 to 29 who received the YFV17D yellow fever vaccine.

This clonotype was picked up a small number of times. The CDR3 DNA sequence: TGCAGCGTTGAGACTAGCGGTCACACAGATACGCAGTATTTT. This sequence encodes CSVETSGHTDTQYF. V and J are TRBV29-1 and TRBJ2-3; 9 nucleotides match TRBD2. The CDR3 contains 14 residues. Germline V gives CDR1 SQVTM, CDR2 ANQGSEA. J was trimmed by 2 bases and V by 3 bases; bases with no gene match: 3.

This clonotype was detected only a few times. The J gene is TRBJ2-1, the V gene TRBV14, with a weak D call TRBD1 (6 bases). With 2 bases removed from V and 4 bases from J, the gap between germline ends came to 12 bases. The germline V gene encodes CDR1 SGHDN and CDR2 FVKESK. There are 15 residues in the CDR3. CDR3 coding DNA: TGTGCCAGCAGCCAAACCGACAGGCTTTACAATGAGCAGTTCTTC. Protein product: CASSQTDRLYNEQFF.

This clonotype was counted only a few times. V gene TRBV20-1 combines with J gene TRBJ2-3, with 14 bases that match TRBD2. The CDR3 is made up of 15 amino acids. J gave up 5 bases and V 4 bases, and 5 bases lay outside the gene matches. Germline V gives CDR1 DFQATT, CDR2 SNEGSKA (reference sequence). CDR3: CSAKGLAGEEDTQYF. As DNA, the CDR3 is TGCAGTGCTAAGGGACTAGCGGGGGAGGAAGATACGCAGTATTTT.

The sample holds a few counts of this clonotype. The chain is built from TRBV3-1 and TRBJ2-1; the match to TRBD1 covers 9 bases. Germline values: CDR1 LGHDT, CDR2 YNNKEL (reference sequence). J was trimmed by 6 bases and V by 5 bases; bases with no gene match: 8. This CDR3 has 15 residues. The CDR3 region is CASSWDRVTANEQFF. In nucleotides, the CDR3 is TGTGCCAGCAGCTGGGACAGGGTAACTGCCAATGAGCAGTTCTTC.

V usage is TRBV18 and J usage is TRBJ2-3; D is possibly TRBD2 (5 bases). This CDR3 has 14 residues. Germline values: CDR1 KGHSH, CDR2 LQKENI. Trimming took 1 base from V and 4 from J, leaving 9 bases between them. CDR3 region: CASSPRLAADTQYF. DNA for the CDR3: TGTGCCAGCTCACCACGGCTAGCTGCAGATACGCAGTATTTT.

This clonotype has just a few counts. This chain joins TRBV2 and TRBJ1-2, with a possible D match to TRBD1 (6 bases). Germline V gives CDR1 SNHLY, CDR2 FYNNEI. CDR3 length equals 14 residues. V lost 6 bases, J lost 4 bases, and 15 bases lay in between. The CDR3 protein is CASSIQGLRYGYTF. The CDR3, as DNA: TGTGCCAGCAGCATACAGGGATTACGCTATGGCTACACCTTC.

In this sample, this clonotype turned up a few times. The J gene is TRBJ1-2, the V gene TRBV12-3 or TRBV12-4, with D hard to call. The CDR3 length is 15 residues. Trimming shortened V by 5 bases and J by 4 bases, and 17 bases separated the two germline ends. This chain's CDR3 is CASSLRLDVSYGYTF. As DNA, the CDR3 is TGTGCCAGCAGTCTCCGTCTTGATGTTTCCTATGGCTACACCTTC.

V usage is TRBV28 and J usage is TRBJ2-5; no clear D. In germline, CDR1 is MDHEN, CDR2 SYDVKM. This CDR3 spans 12 amino acids. The V and J ends lost 4 bases and 5 bases respectively, with 8 bases between them. The CDR3 DNA follows: TGTGCCAGCAGTTCCCAGACGGAGACCCAGTACTTC. It yields the protein CASSSQTETQYF. The variable domain in full, completed from reference TRBV28 and TRBJ2-5, reads DVKVTQSSRYLVKRTGEKVFLECVQDMDHENMFWYRQDPGLGLRLIYFSYDVKMKEKGDIPEGYSVSREKKERFSLILESASTNQTSMYLCASSSQTETQYFGPGTRLLVL.

The chain carries TRBV7-6 and TRBJ1-1; no definite D call. V was shortened by 4 bases and J by 2 bases, with 8 bases between the two germline ends. Germline V gene lookup returns CDR1 SGHVS and CDR2 FNYEAQ. This CDR3 has 13 residues. CDR3 sequence (DNA): TGTGCCAGCAGCTGGACCAAAAACACTGAAGCTTTCTTT. As protein: CASSWTKNTEAFF.

The rearrangement links TRBV5-1 to TRBJ2-5, with D perhaps matching TRBD1 (6 bases). V lost 1 base and J lost 5, with 15 bases in between. CDR3 length: 15 amino acids. The germline V gene encodes CDR1 SGHRS and CDR2 YFSETQ. DNA of the CDR3: TGCGCCAGCAGCTTGCAGGGGCACCTCCGGGAGACCCAGTACTTC. Encoded protein: CASSLQGHLRETQYF. Full variable domain (remainder filled in from reference TRBV5-1 and TRBJ2-5): KAGVTQTPRYLIKTRGQQVTLSCSPISGHRSVSWYQQTPGQGLQFLFEYFSETQRNKGNFPGRFSGRQFSNSRSEMNVSTLELGDSALYLCASSLQGHLRETQYFGPGTRLLVL.

CDR3 sequence reads: CASSQPTRIQPQHF. The CDR3 region has the DNA TGTGCCAGCAGTCAACCTACCCGTATTCAGCCCCAGCATTTT. The genes are TRBV6-2 or TRBV6-3 and TRBJ1-5; no clear D. Germline V gives CDR1 MNHEY, CDR2 SVGEGT. The V gene lost 5 bases and the J gene lost 6 bases, with 14 bases spanning the gap. The CDR3 consists of 14 residues.

This clonotype was found a few times. This chain connects TRBV20-1 to TRBJ2-1; 8 nucleotides line up with TRBD1. With 5 bases clipped from V and 0 bases from J, the junction kept 6 bases outside the gene matches. Per the germline V gene, CDR1 is DFQATT and CDR2 is SNEGSKA (reference sequence). The CDR3 totals 15 residues. CDR3 loop: CSAERTGISYNEQFF. The DNA of the CDR3 is TGCAGTGCTGAAAGGACAGGGATCTCCTACAATGAGCAGTTCTTC.

The gene calls are TRBV15 and TRBJ2-5; D may be TRBD1 or TRBD2 (5 bases each). Trimming pared 5 bases from V and 1 base from J, leaving 17 bases between. The CDR3 is made up of 16 amino acids. Germline CDR1 is LNHNV and CDR2 is YYDKDF (reference sequence). For the CDR3, the DNA is TGTGCCACCAGCGGAGCACGGGGCGGTGCCCAAGAGACCCAGTACTTC. Encoded protein: CATSGARGGAQETQYF.

This clonotype was seen only a few times. The chain combines TRBV5-5 with TRBJ2-1; 7 nucleotides align to TRBD1. Germline V lookup: CDR1 SGHKS, CDR2 YYEKEE (reference sequence). V trimming: 6 bases; J trimming: 9 bases; junction bases outside the gene matches: 0. The CDR3 contains 10 residues. The CDR3 is CASKGAEQFF. The CDR3 nucleotides are TGTGCCAGCAAGGGGGCTGAGCAGTTCTTC.